A selection of T cell receptor beta chains follows, all from one sample in a study of early T cells in non-severe SARS-CoV-2 infection. TCRdb ran MiXCR on the 5' RACE reads and lists one entry per CDR3 protein. The sample holds 45,000 to 65,000 distinct CDR3 sequences, about 11% seen once. The sequenced material came from whole blood. The receptors were gathered from an adult who was a healthcare worker with PCR-confirmed SARS-CoV-2 infection or an uninfected control (not recorded which). CDR3s include the opening cysteine and the closing phenylalanine or tryptophan. The D gene is left open where the match is weak. The size field is filled for only some rows; it gives once, few, many or a size class.

d_call: .
clone_size: few
v_call: TRBV30
j_call: TRBJ2-7
cdr3_aa: CAFYPSASAEQYF
cdr3_nt: TGTGCCTTTTATCCCTCCGCCTCCGCCGAGCAGTACTTC

d_call: .
clone_size: many
v_call: TRBV2
j_call: TRBJ1-3
cdr3_aa: CAASGGPTIYF
cdr3_nt: TGTGCCGCCAGCGGCGGTCCTACCATATATTTT

d_call: TRBD1
clone_size: few
v_call: TRBV10-3
j_call: TRBJ2-1
cdr3_aa: CAIRAGTEHNEQFF
cdr3_nt: TGTGCCATCCGCGCCGGGACAGAGCACAATGAGCAGTTCTTC

d_call: TRBD2
clone_size: few
v_call: TRBV2
j_call: TRBJ2-7
cdr3_aa: CACKAGGLNEQYF
cdr3_nt: TGTGCCTGCAAGGCGGGAGGGCTGAACGAGCAGTACTTC

d_call: .
clone_size: .
v_call: TRBV5-1
j_call: TRBJ2-5
cdr3_aa: CASAENGGETQYF
cdr3_nt: TGCGCCAGCGCTGAGAACGGAGGAGAGACCCAGTACTTC

d_call: .
clone_size: many
v_call: TRBV28
j_call: TRBJ2-3
cdr3_aa: CASSLIQPQSTDTQYF
cdr3_nt: TGTGCCAGCAGTTTAATCCAGCCACAGAGCACAGATACGCAGTATTTT

d_call: .
clone_size: .
v_call: TRBV20-1
j_call: TRBJ2-3
cdr3_aa: CSARDARGASTDTQYF
cdr3_nt: TGCAGTGCTAGAGATGCCAGGGGGGCTAGCACAGATACGCAGTATTTT

d_call: TRBD2
clone_size: many
v_call: TRBV11-2
j_call: TRBJ2-1
cdr3_aa: CASSLGLAGNNEQFF
cdr3_nt: TGTGCCAGTAGCCTCGGACTAGCGGGGAACAATGAGCAGTTCTTC

d_call: .
clone_size: many
v_call: TRBV9
j_call: TRBJ2-1
cdr3_aa: CASSGTQGGLPNSYNEQFF
cdr3_nt: TGTGCCAGCAGCGGGACCCAGGGGGGTTTGCCTAACTCCTACAATGAGCAGTTCTTC

d_call: TRBD1
clone_size: few
v_call: TRBV3-1
j_call: TRBJ1-5
cdr3_aa: CASSQHGTGDNQPQHF
cdr3_nt: TGTGCCAGCAGCCAACATGGGACAGGGGACAATCAGCCCCAGCATTTT

d_call: TRBD1
clone_size: many
v_call: TRBV5-4
j_call: TRBJ1-1
cdr3_aa: CASSARQGMTEAFF
cdr3_nt: TGTGCCAGCAGCGCCAGACAGGGGATGACTGAAGCTTTCTTT

d_call: .
clone_size: many
v_call: TRBV27
j_call: TRBJ2-1
cdr3_aa: CASSLGQNNEQFF
cdr3_nt: TGTGCCAGCAGCCTCGGACAGAACAATGAGCAGTTCTTC

d_call: .
clone_size: many
v_call: TRBV29-1
j_call: TRBJ2-1
cdr3_aa: CSGGARAYNEQFF
cdr3_nt: TGCAGCGGAGGGGCAAGGGCCTACAATGAGCAGTTCTTC

d_call: .
clone_size: many
v_call: TRBV7-3
j_call: TRBJ1-1
cdr3_aa: CASSLYFRDEAFF
cdr3_nt: TGTGCCAGCAGCTTATATTTCAGGGATGAAGCTTTCTTT

d_call: .
clone_size: .
v_call: TRBV7-7
j_call: TRBJ1-4
cdr3_aa: CASSAVLNEKLFF
cdr3_nt: TGTGCTAGCAGCGCGGTCTTAAATGAAAAACTGTTTTTT

d_call: TRBD2
clone_size: many
v_call: TRBV6-6
j_call: TRBJ2-7
cdr3_aa: CASRNPSGVSYEQYF
cdr3_nt: TGTGCCAGCAGAAATCCTAGCGGGGTCTCCTACGAGCAGTACTTC

d_call: .
clone_size: many
v_call: TRBV6-2/TRBV6-3
j_call: TRBJ2-2
cdr3_aa: CASSYGLASNTGELFF
cdr3_nt: TGTGCCAGCAGTTACGGGCTAGCCTCGAACACCGGGGAGCTGTTTTTT

d_call: TRBD1
clone_size: .
v_call: TRBV4-1
j_call: TRBJ1-6
cdr3_aa: CASSQDGTGPHSPLHF
cdr3_nt: TGCGCCAGCAGCCAAGACGGGACAGGGCCTCACTCACCCCTCCACTTT

d_call: TRBD2
clone_size: many
v_call: TRBV7-9
j_call: TRBJ2-1
cdr3_aa: CASSYRGLAVDNEQFF
cdr3_nt: TGTGCCAGCAGCTACCGAGGACTAGCGGTTGACAATGAGCAGTTCTTC

d_call: .
clone_size: .
v_call: TRBV29-1
j_call: TRBJ2-7
cdr3_aa: CSVEGPRDGSQLSYEQYF
cdr3_nt: TGCAGCGTTGAGGGGCCACGGGACGGATCCCAGTTATCCTACGAGCAGTACTTC

d_call: .
clone_size: .
v_call: TRBV10-3
j_call: TRBJ2-7
cdr3_aa: CAISSPGGNYEQYF
cdr3_nt: TGTGCCATCAGTAGCCCTGGCGGAAACTACGAGCAGTACTTC

d_call: TRBD1
clone_size: .
v_call: TRBV20-1
j_call: TRBJ1-4
cdr3_aa: CSATQGAGTNEKLFF
cdr3_nt: TGCAGTGCAACTCAGGGGGCCGGGACTAATGAAAAACTGTTTTTT

d_call: .
clone_size: .
v_call: TRBV7-8
j_call: TRBJ2-3
cdr3_aa: CASSLRGPTYTDTQYF
cdr3_nt: TGTGCCAGCAGCTTAAGAGGACCAACCTACACAGATACGCAGTATTTT

d_call: .
clone_size: many
v_call: TRBV3-1
j_call: TRBJ2-7
cdr3_aa: CASSLREDGPYEQYF
cdr3_nt: TGTGCCAGCAGCCTCCGAGAGGACGGACCCTACGAGCAGTACTTC

d_call: .
clone_size: many
v_call: TRBV12-3/TRBV12-4
j_call: TRBJ2-2
cdr3_aa: CASSLEVYTGELFF
cdr3_nt: TGTGCCAGCAGTTTAGAAGTGTACACCGGGGAGCTGTTTTTT

d_call: TRBD1
clone_size: .
v_call: TRBV29-1
j_call: TRBJ2-5
cdr3_aa: CSVVTGAGSGETQYF
cdr3_nt: TGCAGCGTTGTCACAGGGGCCGGGTCGGGAGAGACCCAGTACTTC

d_call: .
clone_size: many
v_call: TRBV7-8
j_call: TRBJ1-2
cdr3_aa: CASSLESQVNYGYTF
cdr3_nt: TGTGCCAGCAGCTTAGAGTCCCAGGTCAACTATGGCTACACCTTC

d_call: TRBD2
clone_size: .
v_call: TRBV6-4
j_call: TRBJ2-2
cdr3_aa: CASSVLADANTGELFF
cdr3_nt: TGTGCCAGCAGTGTCCTAGCGGACGCGAACACCGGGGAGCTGTTTTTT

d_call: .
clone_size: .
v_call: TRBV7-2
j_call: TRBJ1-2
cdr3_aa: CASSLSSQGYGYTF
cdr3_nt: TGTGCCAGCAGCTTATCTTCACAGGGCTATGGCTACACCTTC

d_call: .
clone_size: .
v_call: TRBV7-7
j_call: TRBJ2-1
cdr3_aa: CASSFLGGGDEQFF
cdr3_nt: TGTGCTAGCAGCTTTTTGGGGGGCGGCGATGAGCAGTTCTTC

d_call: .
clone_size: .
v_call: TRBV4-1
j_call: TRBJ2-6
cdr3_aa: CASSQRGGSSSGANVLTF
cdr3_nt: TGCGCCAGCAGCCAACGGGGCGGCAGCAGCTCTGGGGCCAACGTCCTGACTTTC

d_call: .
clone_size: few
v_call: TRBV19
j_call: TRBJ2-6
cdr3_aa: CASSIRGGTGANVLTF
cdr3_nt: TGTGCCAGTAGTATTAGGGGAGGTACTGGGGCCAACGTCCTGACTTTC

d_call: TRBD2
clone_size: many
v_call: TRBV3-1
j_call: TRBJ2-1
cdr3_aa: CASSQFSGGAPSYNEQFF
cdr3_nt: TGTGCCAGCAGCCAGTTTAGCGGGGGGGCCCCCTCCTACAATGAGCAGTTCTTC

d_call: .
clone_size: many
v_call: TRBV6-6
j_call: TRBJ1-2
cdr3_aa: CASSPSQFYTF
cdr3_nt: TGTGCCAGCAGCCCCAGCCAATTCTACACCTTC

d_call: .
clone_size: many
v_call: TRBV24-1
j_call: TRBJ2-3
cdr3_aa: CATTSRGGTDTQYF
cdr3_nt: TGTGCCACCACCAGTAGAGGTGGTACAGATACGCAGTATTTT

d_call: TRBD2
clone_size: .
v_call: TRBV5-4
j_call: TRBJ2-5
cdr3_aa: CASSPGLALKETQYF
cdr3_nt: TGTGCCAGCAGCCCGGGACTAGCGCTGAAAGAGACCCAGTACTTC

d_call: .
clone_size: .
v_call: TRBV6-5
j_call: TRBJ1-6
cdr3_aa: CASSLGGSYNSPLHF
cdr3_nt: TGTGCCAGCAGTTTAGGGGGCTCCTATAATTCACCCCTCCACTTT

d_call: TRBD2
clone_size: many
v_call: TRBV30
j_call: TRBJ2-1
cdr3_aa: CAWSPWGWGTSGAQDRNNEQFF
cdr3_nt: TGTGCCTGGAGTCCATGGGGCTGGGGGACTAGCGGCGCCCAAGACCGCAACAATGAGCAGTTCTTC

d_call: .
clone_size: few
v_call: TRBV12-5
j_call: TRBJ2-2
cdr3_aa: CASGLVLGQNTGELFF
cdr3_nt: TGTGCTAGTGGTTTGGTACTCGGACAAAACACCGGGGAGCTGTTTTTT

d_call: .
clone_size: few
v_call: TRBV12-3/TRBV12-4
j_call: TRBJ1-4
cdr3_aa: CASSRQGKLFF
cdr3_nt: TGTGCCAGCAGCCGCCAGGGAAAACTGTTTTTT

d_call: .
clone_size: few
v_call: TRBV6-6
j_call: TRBJ2-6
cdr3_aa: CASSYRPPSGANVLTF
cdr3_nt: TGTGCCAGCAGTTACCGCCCACCCTCTGGGGCCAACGTCCTGACTTTC

d_call: .
clone_size: .
v_call: TRBV7-2
j_call: TRBJ2-7
cdr3_aa: CASSLGRGVTYEQYF
cdr3_nt: TGTGCCAGCAGCCTGGGCAGGGGGGTTACCTACGAGCAGTACTTC

d_call: .
clone_size: many
v_call: TRBV11-2
j_call: TRBJ2-1
cdr3_aa: CASSWRGGRSYNEQFF
cdr3_nt: TGTGCCAGCAGCTGGAGAGGGGGAAGATCCTACAATGAGCAGTTCTTC

d_call: TRBD2
clone_size: medium-sized
v_call: TRBV9
j_call: TRBJ2-5
cdr3_aa: CASSGREAQETQYF
cdr3_nt: TGTGCCAGCAGCGGTCGGGAGGCTCAAGAGACCCAGTACTTC

d_call: .
clone_size: .
v_call: TRBV6-2/TRBV6-3
j_call: TRBJ1-4
cdr3_aa: CASRRLGNEKLFF
cdr3_nt: TGTGCCAGCCGCCGCCTGGGGAATGAAAAACTGTTTTTT

d_call: .
clone_size: .
v_call: TRBV7-2
j_call: TRBJ2-3
cdr3_aa: CASKETPSTDTQYF
cdr3_nt: TGTGCCAGCAAGGAGACTCCAAGCACAGATACGCAGTATTTT

d_call: .
clone_size: .
v_call: TRBV29-1
j_call: TRBJ2-7
cdr3_aa: CSVEWAGAKTYEQYF
cdr3_nt: TGCAGCGTTGAATGGGCGGGGGCGAAGACCTACGAGCAGTACTTC

d_call: TRBD1
clone_size: few
v_call: TRBV7-9
j_call: TRBJ2-7
cdr3_aa: CASSPYTDRGRTYEQYF
cdr3_nt: TGTGCCAGCAGCCCATACACAGACAGGGGTCGAACCTACGAGCAGTACTTC